Described below is a single T cell receptor (beta chain) sequence and its context. Its target is unknown. The data stem from a study of Ad26.COV2.S vaccination and SARS-CoV-2 variants. Trimming took 0 bases from V and 1 from J, leaving 10 bases between them. The CDR3 totals 16 residues. Germline CDR1 is MGHRA and CDR2 is YSYEKL. Profiling relied on immunoSEQ multiplex PCR, and the TCRdb table lists in-frame clones only, not all of them. The sample contains a few hundred thousand clones, around 89% of which appear only once. Treatment described: 15 to 20 received Ad26.COV2.S at low or high dose, single or two shots; about 5 received placebo; per-sample allocation not given. Sampling was performed 63 days after the first vaccine or placebo injection. Study results and limitations: Measures of TCR breadth and depth may have fallen short of total T cell responses.

The sample here was peripheral blood, taken in a trial of Ad26.COV2.S vaccine versus placebo. This rearrangement joins TRBV4-1 to TRBJ2-1; unclear D gene. This TCR derives from a person aged 18-65 years who received the Ad26.COV2.S COVID-19 vaccine or a placebo. The CDR3, as DNA: TGCGCCAGCAGCCAAGAACGACCAGGATCCTACAATGAGCAGTTCTTC. This sequence encodes CASSQERPGSYNEQFF.